This T cell receptor beta chain was identified during a study of blood T cell repertoires in COVID-19. About the research overall: Acute-phase and convalescent COVID-19 samples originated in the United States, Italy and Spain. T cells, B-cell-depleted T cells, or PBMCs supplied cDNA or gDNA.

The authors' processing: Nucleated cell number was recorded as an estimate derived from reference gene primer amplification. Assay used: immunoSEQ multiplex PCR; TCRdb lists only in-frame clones, some missing. From that table come the V and J calls and clone size; the DNA was used to work out D and trimming. The top ten clones hold around 6.6% of a sample with about 94,000 clones, about 80% of them seen once. Germline assignment: CDR1 SGHDT and CDR2 YYEEEE. V was trimmed by 4 bases and J by 5 bases, leaving 30 bases between them. The CDR3 has 19 residues. The rearrangement uses TRBV5-6 and TRBJ1-1; D ambiguous. The source is a man aged 55 to 70 with acute or convalescent COVID-19. What was sequenced was peripheral blood. CDR3 coding DNA: TGTGCCAGCAGCCACGATGGCGACGGAGACTCTTACGGGGTAACTGAAGCTTTCTTT. This encodes CASSHDGDGDSYGVTEAFF.